Given below is one T cell receptor beta chain in context. This clone occurred once. Its target antigen remains unknown. There are no base qualities to consult, and no much larger clone falls within one base. The library was built by means of the immunoSEQ multiplex PCR assay. Adaptive Biotechnologies carried out high-throughput TCR-beta CDR3 sequencing of genomic DNA for most patients. The original methods were these. Adaptive's ImmunoSEQ software was the source of the TCR sequencing data for 15 to 20 patients, while three other patients were processed with MiXCR and VDJtools. CDR3 nucleotide sequences shared between donor and recipient were removed because the origin of such sequences could not be assigned. Alloreactive clones required at least 2-fold expansion over unstimulated cells and minimum CFSE-low frequency of 0.002% (template counts) or 0.001% (read counts). Mappable clones were those detected in sequenced pre-transplant spleen, lymph node, or MLR CFSE-low populations of the donor or recipient. Cumulative frequency of alloreactive clones was calculated as a percentage of all sequences weighted by copy number. The table comes from immuneACCESS by way of TCRdb, which keeps in-frame sequences with V and J called. Part of the clones is missing from these tables; in studies checked, under half for an unresolved V gene and the rest for unknown reasons. The V and J calls and clone size are taken from that table; D and trimming were inferred from the DNA. This sample comprises about 100,000 clones, around 90% of them detected only once. 16% of the sample lies in the top ten.

In the first month after transplant, blood samples were collected up to 4 times, and after that at least monthly when available. Its CDR3 holds 15 amino acids, cysteine through phenylalanine. This entry keeps only the CDR3 DNA: 45 bases, framed from base 1. The trim is 4 bases for V and 0 bases for J, with a gap of 13 bases between the germline ends. CDR1 and CDR2 (MNHEY, SVGAGI) derive from the germline V gene. The source of the sample is a study of graft-versus-host responses after intestinal transplantation (dated by TCRdb to the early 2020s). Context from the whole study: Multivisceral, liver-intestinal, or isolated intestinal transplants were received by the recipients. Every recipient was given anti-thymocyte globulin induction, then maintenance tacrolimus and steroids for roughly 3 years. Bulk TCR-beta CDR3 sequencing was used to track graft-versus-host and host-versus-graft alloreactive T cell clones in the graft, circulation and bone marrow after intestinal transplantation. Alloreactive clones were identified by sequencing pre-transplant mixed lymphocyte reaction products and comparing them with unstimulated pre-transplant donor and recipient T cells. The cohort enrolled 24 intestinal transplant recipients including one retransplant, and 3 patients lacking pretransplant specimens were excluded. A peak of at least 4% donor T cells among recipient peripheral blood mononuclear cells was the definition used for donor T cell macrochimerism. Rather than going through the commercial service, samples from three later patients were sequenced in-house on an Illumina MiSeq and processed with MiXCR. Study-wide conclusions, independent of this receptor: In the allografts of patients with donor T cell macrochimerism, GvH to HvG T cell clonal ratios were high. GvH clones were found in recipient bone marrow, and some of the GvH clones appeared earlier in ileal mucosa or blood, which is consistent with an intestinal mucosal origin. Conclusions were limited by the relatively low number and heterogeneity of intestinal transplant patients. Early after transplant, peak levels of circulating GvH clones were associated with declines in HvG clones.

This chain is built from TRBV6-5 and TRBJ2-7; the D gene lacks a confident call. The material was PBMCs, obtained about 450 days after intestinal transplant. The clonotype comes from a human patient who received an intestinal transplant, so some T cells may come from the graft donor. The DNA sequence is TGTGCCAGCAGTTGGTTGGCGGACCCCTCCTACGAGCAGTACTTC. This is translated as CASSWLADPSYEQYF.